The clone carrying this TCR beta chain has just one count. Its matching antigen is unknown. This entry belongs to a study of T cell responses to AZD1222 COVID-19 vaccine. Whole-study results and caveats: It should be noted that donors were predominantly white British and more often female, and clonal diversity was possibly underestimated.

This CDR3 is built from 16 residues. V was clipped by 0 bases and J by 2 bases, with 12 bases between them. Germline lookup yields CDR1 SGHTS and CDR2 YDEGEE. The assay was immunoSEQ multiplex PCR, and TCRdb's table has in-frame clones only and misses some. The sample yields around 100,000 clones, 88% seen once. The sequencing used peripheral blood, collected on day 0 of AZD1222 vaccination. This TCR came from an adult in good health. V usage is TRBV5-8 and J usage is TRBJ1-3; D possibly corresponds to TRBD1 (6 bases). The CDR3 loop reads CASSLVRGATGNTIYF. CDR3 coding DNA: TGTGCCAGCAGCTTGGTGAGGGGGGCTACTGGAAACACCATATATTTT.